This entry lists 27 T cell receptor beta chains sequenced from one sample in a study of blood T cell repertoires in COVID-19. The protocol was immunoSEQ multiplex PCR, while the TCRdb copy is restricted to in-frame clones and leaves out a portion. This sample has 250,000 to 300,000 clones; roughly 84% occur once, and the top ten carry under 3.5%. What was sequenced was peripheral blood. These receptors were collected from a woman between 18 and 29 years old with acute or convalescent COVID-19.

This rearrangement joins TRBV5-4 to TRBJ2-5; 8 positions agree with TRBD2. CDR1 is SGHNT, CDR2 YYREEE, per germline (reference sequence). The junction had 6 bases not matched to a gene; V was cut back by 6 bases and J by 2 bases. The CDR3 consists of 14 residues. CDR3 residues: CASNPGLGQETQYF. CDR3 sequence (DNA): TGTGCCAGCAACCCGGGACTAGGGCAAGAGACCCAGTACTTC.

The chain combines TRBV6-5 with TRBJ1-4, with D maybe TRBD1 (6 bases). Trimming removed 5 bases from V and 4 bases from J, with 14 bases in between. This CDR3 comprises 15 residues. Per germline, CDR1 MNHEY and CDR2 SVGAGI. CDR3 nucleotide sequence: TGTGCCAGCAGTCCTACAGGGTTTGGTAATGAAAAACTGTTTTTT. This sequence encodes CASSPTGFGNEKLFF.

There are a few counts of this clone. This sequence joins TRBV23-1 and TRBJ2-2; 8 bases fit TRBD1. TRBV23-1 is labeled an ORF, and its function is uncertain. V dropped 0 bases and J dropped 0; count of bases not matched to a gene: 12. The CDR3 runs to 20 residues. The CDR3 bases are TGCGCCAGCAGTCAATCCTACTCCGGGACAGGATCGTCGAACACCGGGGAGCTGTTTTTT. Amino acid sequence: CASSQSYSGTGSSNTGELFF.

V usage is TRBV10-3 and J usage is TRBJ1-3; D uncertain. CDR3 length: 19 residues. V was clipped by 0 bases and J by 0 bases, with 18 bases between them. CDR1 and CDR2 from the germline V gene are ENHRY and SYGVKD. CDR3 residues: CAISESGEGLMGSGNTIYF. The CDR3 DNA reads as TGTGCCATCAGTGAGTCGGGTGAGGGATTAATGGGCTCTGGAAACACCATATATTTT.

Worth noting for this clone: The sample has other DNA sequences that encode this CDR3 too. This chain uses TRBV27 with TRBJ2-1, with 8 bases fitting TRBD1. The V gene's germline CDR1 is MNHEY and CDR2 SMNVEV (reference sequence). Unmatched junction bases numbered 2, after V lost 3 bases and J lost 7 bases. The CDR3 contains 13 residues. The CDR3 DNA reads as TGTGCCAGCAGTTTCGGACAGGGAAATGAGCAGTTCTTC. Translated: CASSFGQGNEQFF.

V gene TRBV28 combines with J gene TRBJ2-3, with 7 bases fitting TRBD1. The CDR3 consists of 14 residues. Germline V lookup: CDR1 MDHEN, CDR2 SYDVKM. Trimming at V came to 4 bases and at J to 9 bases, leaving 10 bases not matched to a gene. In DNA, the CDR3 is TGTGCCAGCAGTTCCACAGGGGCCCGCGGGACGCAGTATTTT. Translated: CASSSTGARGTQYF.

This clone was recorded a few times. CDR3 sequence (DNA): TGCGCCAGCAGCGCCGGGACAGCCGTGGACACCATATATTTT. Translation gives CASSAGTAVDTIYF. This chain uses TRBV5-1 with TRBJ1-3; 7 positions match TRBD1. The CDR3 loop spans 14 amino acids. Trimming at V came to 4 bases and at J to 8 bases, leaving 9 bases not matched to a gene. Germline V lookup: CDR1 SGHRS, CDR2 YFSETQ. Together with reference TRBV5-1 and TRBJ1-3, the CDR3 gives the full variable domain: KAGVTQTPRYLIKTRGQQVTLSCSPISGHRSVSWYQQTPGQGLQFLFEYFSETQRNKGNFPGRFSGRQFSNSRSEMNVSTLELGDSALYLCASSAGTAVDTIYFGEGSWLTVV.

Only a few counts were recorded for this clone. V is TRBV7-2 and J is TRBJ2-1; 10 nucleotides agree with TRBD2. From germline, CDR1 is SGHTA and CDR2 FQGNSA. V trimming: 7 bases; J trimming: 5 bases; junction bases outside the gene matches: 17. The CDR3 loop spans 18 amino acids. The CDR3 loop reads CASKGGIGAGGDHNEQFF. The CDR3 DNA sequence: TGTGCCAGCAAGGGGGGTATTGGAGCGGGAGGGGACCACAATGAGCAGTTCTTC.

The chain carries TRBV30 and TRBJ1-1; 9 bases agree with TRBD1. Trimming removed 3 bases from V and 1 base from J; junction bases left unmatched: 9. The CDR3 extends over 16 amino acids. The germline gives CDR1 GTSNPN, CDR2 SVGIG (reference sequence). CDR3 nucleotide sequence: TGTGCCTGGAGACTATCACGGACAGGGGCGAACACTGAAGCTTTCTTT. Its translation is CAWRLSRTGANTEAFF.

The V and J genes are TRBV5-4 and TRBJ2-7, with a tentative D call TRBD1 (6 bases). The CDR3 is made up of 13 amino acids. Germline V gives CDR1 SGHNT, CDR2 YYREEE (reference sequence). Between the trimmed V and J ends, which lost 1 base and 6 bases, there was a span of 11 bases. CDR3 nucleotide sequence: TGTGCCAGCAGCTTGACAGGGCTGCGCGAGCAGTACTTC. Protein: CASSLTGLREQYF.

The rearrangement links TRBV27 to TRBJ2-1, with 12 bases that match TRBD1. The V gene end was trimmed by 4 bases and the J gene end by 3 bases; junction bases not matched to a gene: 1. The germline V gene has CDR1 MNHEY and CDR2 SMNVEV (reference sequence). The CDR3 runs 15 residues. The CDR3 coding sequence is TGTGCCAGCAGTTGGGACAGGGGGCTCTACAATGAGCAGTTCTTC. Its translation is CASSWDRGLYNEQFF.

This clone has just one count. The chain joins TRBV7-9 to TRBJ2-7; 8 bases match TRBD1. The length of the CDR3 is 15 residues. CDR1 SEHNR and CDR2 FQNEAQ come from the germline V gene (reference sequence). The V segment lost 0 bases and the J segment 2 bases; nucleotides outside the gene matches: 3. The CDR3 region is CASSLAQGATYEQYF. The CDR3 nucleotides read TGTGCCAGCAGCTTAGCCCAGGGGGCTACCTACGAGCAGTACTTC.

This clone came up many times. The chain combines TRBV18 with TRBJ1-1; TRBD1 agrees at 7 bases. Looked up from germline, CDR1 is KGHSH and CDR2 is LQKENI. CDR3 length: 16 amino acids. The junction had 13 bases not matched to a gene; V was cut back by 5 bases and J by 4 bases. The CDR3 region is CASSAIATGAGTEAFF. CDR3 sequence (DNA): TGTGCCAGCTCAGCAATTGCTACAGGGGCAGGCACTGAAGCTTTCTTT.

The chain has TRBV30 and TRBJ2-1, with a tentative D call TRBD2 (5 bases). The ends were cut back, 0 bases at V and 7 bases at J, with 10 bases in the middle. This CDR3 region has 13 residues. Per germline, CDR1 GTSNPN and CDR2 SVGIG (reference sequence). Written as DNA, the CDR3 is TGTGCCTGGAGTGTCTTCGGGATGAATGAGCAGTTCTTC. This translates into CAWSVFGMNEQFF.

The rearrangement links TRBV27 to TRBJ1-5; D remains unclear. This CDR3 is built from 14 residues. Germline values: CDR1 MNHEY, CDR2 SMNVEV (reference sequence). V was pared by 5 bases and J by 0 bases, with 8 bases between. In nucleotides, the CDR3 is TGTGCCAGCAGTCCCAGGATTAGCAATCAGCCCCAGCATTTT. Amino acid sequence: CASSPRISNQPQHF.

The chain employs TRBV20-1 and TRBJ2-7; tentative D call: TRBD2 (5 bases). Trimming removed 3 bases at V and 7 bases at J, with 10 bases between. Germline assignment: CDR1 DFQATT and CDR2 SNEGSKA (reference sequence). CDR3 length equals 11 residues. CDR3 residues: CSARLAREQYF. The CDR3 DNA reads TGCAGTGCTAGGCTAGCTCGGGAGCAGTACTTC.

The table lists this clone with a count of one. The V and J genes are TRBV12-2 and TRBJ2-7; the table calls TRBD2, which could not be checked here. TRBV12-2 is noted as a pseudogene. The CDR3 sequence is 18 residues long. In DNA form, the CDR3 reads TGTGCAAGTCGCTTAGCCCGGGTTATGTCGGGACTGAGTTACGAGCAGTACTTC. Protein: CASRLARVMSGLSYEQYF.

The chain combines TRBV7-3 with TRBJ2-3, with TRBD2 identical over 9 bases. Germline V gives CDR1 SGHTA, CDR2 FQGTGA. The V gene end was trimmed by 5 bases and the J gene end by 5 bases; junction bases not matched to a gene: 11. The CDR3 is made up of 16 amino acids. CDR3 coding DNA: TGTGCCAGCAGCCCCCTTGGCGGGAGGGAGGAAGATACGCAGTATTTT. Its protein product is CASSPLGGREEDTQYF.

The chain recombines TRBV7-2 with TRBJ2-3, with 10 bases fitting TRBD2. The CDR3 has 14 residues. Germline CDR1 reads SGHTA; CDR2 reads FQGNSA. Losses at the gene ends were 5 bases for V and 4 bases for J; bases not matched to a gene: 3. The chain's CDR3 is CASSPGLAPDTQYF. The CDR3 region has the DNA TGTGCCAGCAGCCCGGGACTAGCGCCAGATACGCAGTATTTT.

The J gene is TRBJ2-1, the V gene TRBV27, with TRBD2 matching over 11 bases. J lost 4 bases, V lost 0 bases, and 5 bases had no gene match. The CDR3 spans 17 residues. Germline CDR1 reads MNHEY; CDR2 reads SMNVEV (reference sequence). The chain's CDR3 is CASSLSGTSGLYNEQFF. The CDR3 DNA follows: TGTGCCAGCAGTTTATCCGGGACTAGCGGCTTGTACAATGAGCAGTTCTTC.

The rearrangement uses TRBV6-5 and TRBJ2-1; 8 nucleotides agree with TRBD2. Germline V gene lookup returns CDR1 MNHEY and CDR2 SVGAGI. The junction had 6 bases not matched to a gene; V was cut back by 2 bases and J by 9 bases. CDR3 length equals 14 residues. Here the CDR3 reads CASSYGSGNTEQFF. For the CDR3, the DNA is TGTGCCAGCAGTTACGGTAGCGGGAACACTGAGCAGTTCTTC.

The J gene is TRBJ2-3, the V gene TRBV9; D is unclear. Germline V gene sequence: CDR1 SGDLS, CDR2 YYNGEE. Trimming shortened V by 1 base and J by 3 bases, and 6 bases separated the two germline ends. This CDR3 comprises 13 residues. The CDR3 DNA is TGTGCCAGCAGCGTAAGACAAACAGATACGCAGTATTTT. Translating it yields CASSVRQTDTQYF.

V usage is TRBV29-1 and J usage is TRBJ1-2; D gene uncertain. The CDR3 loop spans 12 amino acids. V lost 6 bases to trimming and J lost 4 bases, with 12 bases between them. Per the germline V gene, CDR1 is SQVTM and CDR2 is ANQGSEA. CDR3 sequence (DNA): TGCAGCGTAGAGGAGGATACCTATGGCTACACCTTC. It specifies CSVEEDTYGYTF.

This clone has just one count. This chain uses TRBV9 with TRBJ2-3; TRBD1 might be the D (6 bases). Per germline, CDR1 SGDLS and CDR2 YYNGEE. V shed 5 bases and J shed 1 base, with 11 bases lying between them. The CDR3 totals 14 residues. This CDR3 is CASSQGQRTDTQYF. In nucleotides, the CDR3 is TGTGCCAGCAGTCAAGGACAGCGCACAGATACGCAGTATTTT. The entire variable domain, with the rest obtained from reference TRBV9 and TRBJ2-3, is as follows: DSGVTQTPKHLITATGQRVTLRCSPRSGDLSVYWYQQSLDQGLQFLIQYYNGEERAKGNILERFSAQQFPDLHSELNLSSLELGDSALYFCASSQGQRTDTQYFGPGTRLTVL.

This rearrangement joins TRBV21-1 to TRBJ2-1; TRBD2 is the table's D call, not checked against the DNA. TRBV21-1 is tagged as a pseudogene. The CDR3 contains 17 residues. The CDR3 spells CASSKARRRASYNEQFF. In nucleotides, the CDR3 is TGTGCCAGCAGCAAAGCGCGTAGGAGGGCGTCCTACAATGAGCAGTTCTTC.

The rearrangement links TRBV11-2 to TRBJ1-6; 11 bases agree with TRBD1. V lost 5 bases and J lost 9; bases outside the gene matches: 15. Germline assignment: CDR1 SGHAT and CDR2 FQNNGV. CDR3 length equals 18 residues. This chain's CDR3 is CASSPRLPGTGGSSPLHF. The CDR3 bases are TGTGCCAGCAGCCCGCGGCTACCAGGGACAGGGGGTAGTTCACCCCTCCACTTT.

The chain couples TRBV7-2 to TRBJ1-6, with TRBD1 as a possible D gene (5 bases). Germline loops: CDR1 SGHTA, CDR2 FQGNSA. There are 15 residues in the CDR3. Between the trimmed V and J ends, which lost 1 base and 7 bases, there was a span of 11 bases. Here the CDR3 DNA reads TGTGCCAGCAGCTTAGTGTCGCAGGGCAATTCACCCCTCCACTTT. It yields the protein CASSLVSQGNSPLHF.